The 31 T cell receptor beta chains in this list originate from one sample, sequenced in a study of identical twins. In TCRdb, the 5' RACE reads were re-called with MiXCR into one record per CDR3 protein. Among roughly 720,000 distinct CDR3 sequences, 15% to 20% were seen once, and the ten largest hold roughly 14%. These data are also associated with another study on T cells expressing NK-cell markers.

Sequencing input: PBMCs. The receptors originated from a woman under 30 in good health.

The rearrangement joins TRBV7-3 to TRBJ2-1; 8 bases align to TRBD2. V lost 5 bases to trimming and J lost 4 bases; unmatched junction nucleotides: 10. Germline V CDR1 and CDR2: SGHTA, FQGTGA. The length of the CDR3 is 16 residues. CDR3 in DNA: TGTGCCAGCAGCCCCCGGGGGGGTGATGGGTACAATGAGCAGTTCTTC. This translates into CASSPRGGDGYNEQFF.

Only a few counts were recorded for this clonotype. The CDR3, as DNA: TGTGCCAGCTCCTGGGAGAGCTCCTACAATGAGCAGTTCTTC. Its protein is CASSWESSYNEQFF. The rearrangement uses TRBV7-9 and TRBJ2-1; a possible D gene is TRBD2 (5 bases). V lost 8 bases and J 0 bases, leaving 11 bases between the germline ends. From germline, CDR1 is SEHNR and CDR2 FQNEAQ (reference sequence). The CDR3 has 14 residues. Full variable domain (rest looked up from reference TRBV7-9 and TRBJ2-1): DTGVSQNPRHKITKRGQNVTFRCDPISEHNRLYWYRQTLGQGPEFLTYFQNEAQLEKSRLLSDRFSAERPKGSFSTLEIQRTEQGDSAMYLCASSWESSYNEQFFGPGTRLTVL.

This chain joins TRBV12-3 or TRBV12-4 and TRBJ2-7, with D tentatively TRBD1 (7 bases). V lost 6 bases and J lost 4, with 19 bases in between. The CDR3 has 15 amino acids. CDR3 coding DNA: TGTGCCAGCAGCGCGATGACAGGGAGGACGTACGAGCAGTACTTC. Translation gives CASSAMTGRTYEQYF.

This rearrangement joins TRBV27 to TRBJ2-1; the match to TRBD2 covers 8 bases. V gave up 2 bases and J gave up 6 bases; unmatched junction bases: 18. The CDR3 contains 19 residues. The germline CDR1 and CDR2 sequences are MNHEY and SMNVEV (reference sequence). CDR3 in amino acids: CASSLRVGSVSGGPNEQFF. DNA for the CDR3: TGTGCCAGCAGTTTAAGAGTGGGCTCGGTATCGGGAGGGCCCAATGAGCAGTTCTTC.

The rearrangement joins TRBV29-1 to TRBJ2-3, with a tentative D call TRBD1 (6 bases). V lost 3 bases, J lost 3 bases, and 10 bases lay in between. The CDR3 length is 13 residues. Germline CDR1 reads SQVTM; CDR2 reads ANQGSEA. This chain's CDR3 is CSVDWTVTDTQYF. In DNA, the CDR3 is TGCAGCGTTGATTGGACAGTGACAGATACGCAGTATTTT.

There are a few counts of this clonotype. J is TRBJ2-4 and V is TRBV29-1; D could derive from TRBD1 or TRBD2 (5 bases each). The germline CDR1 and CDR2 sequences are SQVTM and ANQGSEA. V lost 2 bases to trimming and J lost 8 bases, with 16 bases between them. The length of the CDR3 is 14 residues. The CDR3 DNA reads as TGCAGCGTTGAACGGTGGGACCACGCAGACATTCAGTACTTC. Amino acid sequence: CSVERWDHADIQYF.

This clonotype appeared a few times. This sequence joins TRBV27 and TRBJ2-1; either TRBD1 or TRBD2 may supply D (6 bases each). Trimming took off 3 bases at V and 0 bases at J, with 12 bases between the two ends. Germline V CDR1 and CDR2: MNHEY, SMNVEV (reference sequence). This CDR3 spans 16 amino acids. The CDR3 loop is CASSLRGAPSYNEQFF. The CDR3 DNA sequence: TGTGCCAGCAGTTTGAGGGGGGCCCCCTCCTACAATGAGCAGTTCTTC.

This clonotype has at least ten counts. The chain uses TRBV12-3 or TRBV12-4 and TRBJ1-1; the D gene is possibly TRBD1 (6 bases). CDR3 size: 11 residues. With 6 bases removed from V and 11 bases from J, the gap between germline ends came to 13 bases. The CDR3 DNA follows: TGTGCCAGCAGAAAACAGGGTTCGGCTTTCTTT. Its translation is CASRKQGSAFF.

The chain links TRBV12-3 or TRBV12-4 to TRBJ1-2; a possible D gene is TRBD1 (6 bases). The CDR3 runs to 13 residues. Trimming took 6 bases from V and 8 from J, leaving 16 bases between them. CDR3 region: CASSPNRAGGYTF. The CDR3 DNA reads TGTGCCAGCAGCCCGAACAGGGCCGGGGGCTACACCTTC.

This clonotype was picked up a small number of times. V gene TRBV7-8 combines with J gene TRBJ2-3, with D uncertain. Germline V gives CDR1 SGHVS, CDR2 FQNEAQ. Trimming removed 1 base from V and 2 bases from J, with 7 bases in between. CDR3 length equals 14 residues. The CDR3 loop is CASSLGLFTDTQYF. CDR3 bases: TGTGCCAGCAGCTTAGGACTGTTCACAGATACGCAGTATTTT.

This clonotype was picked up a small number of times. The chain joins TRBV29-1 to TRBJ2-3; 7 nucleotides align to TRBD2. Losses at the gene ends were 6 bases for V and 5 bases for J; bases not matched to a gene: 11. Germline CDR1 SQVTM, CDR2 ANQGSEA. The CDR3 length is 14 residues. The CDR3 spells CSVGADGGGDTQYF. The CDR3 DNA follows: TGCAGCGTCGGTGCGGACGGCGGGGGAGATACGCAGTATTTT.

This clonotype has a handful of counts. The chain employs TRBV9 and TRBJ1-1, with 8 bases identical to TRBD1. This CDR3 is 14 amino acids long. Looked up from germline, CDR1 is SGDLS and CDR2 is YYNGEE. V lost 2 bases and J lost 5; bases outside the gene matches: 5. The CDR3 DNA follows: TGTGCCAGCAGCGTCGGACAGGGAGGGACTGAAGCTTTCTTT. Protein: CASSVGQGGTEAFF.

A few counts support this clonotype. This rearrangement joins TRBV7-2 to TRBJ2-3, with D unresolved. V gave up 1 base and J gave up 2 bases, with 4 bases separating them. Germline assignment: CDR1 SGHTA and CDR2 FQGNSA. The CDR3 extends over 13 amino acids. The CDR3 sequence is CASSLGYTDTQYF. The CDR3 DNA is TGTGCCAGCAGCTTAGGCTACACAGATACGCAGTATTTT.

V and J are TRBV7-9 and TRBJ1-1; the match to TRBD1 covers 8 bases. The CDR3 runs to 14 residues. V was pared by 6 bases and J by 8 bases, with 11 bases of the junction left unmatched. Germline assignment: CDR1 SEHNR and CDR2 FQNEAQ (reference sequence). CDR3 in DNA: TGTGCCAGCAGGACAGGGGTTCGAATCACCGAAGCTTTCTTT. Translated, it gives CASRTGVRITEAFF.

This clonotype showed up just once. The rearrangement uses TRBV12-3 or TRBV12-4 and TRBJ2-1, with 11 bases lining up with TRBD1. Trimming took 5 bases from V and 14 from J; bases not matched to a gene: 11. The CDR3 runs to 14 residues. CDR3 amino acids: CASSPGQGGFEKFF. The CDR3 DNA is TGTGCCAGCAGTCCGGGACAGGGGGGTTTCGAAAAGTTCTTC.

This clonotype was counted only a few times. The junction shows a germline mismatch at one end, possibly a read error. V is TRBV12-3 or TRBV12-4 and J is TRBJ2-7, with D hard to call. There are 14 residues in the CDR3. The CDR3 sequence is CASSLVAGPYEQYF. The CDR3 DNA is TGTGCCAGCAGCTTAGTGGCCGGCCCCTACGAGCAGTACTTC.

The V gene is TRBV20-1, the J gene TRBJ2-7, with TRBD2 identical over 7 bases. The ends lost 4 bases at V and 4 bases at J; junction bases unmatched: 16. This CDR3 is 16 amino acids long. CDR1 and CDR2 from the germline V gene are DFQATT and SNEGSKA (reference sequence). The CDR3 nucleotides read TGCAGTGCTAACGAGCGTCGGGGGGATAGGCCTTACGAGCAGTACTTC. Translating it yields CSANERRGDRPYEQYF.

The chain uses TRBV10-1 and TRBJ1-1; D is undetermined. There are 16 residues in the CDR3. The germline V gene encodes CDR1 WNHNN and CDR2 SYGVQD (reference sequence). Trimming took 0 bases from V and 0 from J, leaving 11 bases between them. CDR3 sequence: CASSESHTLMNTEAFF. The CDR3 nucleotides are TGCGCCAGCAGTGAGTCCCACACTCTCATGAACACTGAAGCTTTCTTT.

This clonotype was counted between two and nine times. This chain connects TRBV24-1 to TRBJ2-2, with TRBD1 matching 7 bases. The CDR3 extends over 13 amino acids. Trimming took 6 bases from V and 3 from J; bases not matched to a gene: 0. Germline V gene sequence: CDR1 KGHDR, CDR2 SFDVKD. CDR3 DNA: TGTGCCACCAGTACAGGGGACACCGGGGAGCTGTTTTTT. Protein: CATSTGDTGELFF.

This chain joins TRBV28 and TRBJ2-7, with unresolved D. This CDR3 comprises 14 residues. Trimming stripped 4 bases from V and 2 bases from J, with 12 bases between. Germline V CDR1 and CDR2: MDHEN, SYDVKM. In nucleotides, the CDR3 is TGTGCCAGCAGTTCTCTTGGCAGTACCTACGAGCAGTACTTC. It specifies CASSSLGSTYEQYF.

The J gene is TRBJ2-7, the V gene TRBV12-3 or TRBV12-4; D possibly uses TRBD1 or TRBD2 (5 bases each). V gave up 7 bases and J gave up 5 bases, with 18 bases separating them. This CDR3 has 14 amino acids. CDR3 sequence (DNA): TGTGCCAGCACTTCGGGACCAATTTTCCACGAGCAGTACTTC. This gives the protein CASTSGPIFHEQYF.

This sequence joins TRBV29-1 and TRBJ2-3, with D possibly matching TRBD2 (5 bases). This CDR3 region has 11 residues. Germline CDR1 is SQVTM and CDR2 is ANQGSEA. The V and J ends lost 6 bases and 7 bases respectively, with 11 bases between them. The CDR3 loop is CSVPAVNTQYF. For the CDR3, the DNA is TGCAGCGTGCCAGCGGTGAATACGCAGTATTTT.

V is TRBV6-5 and J is TRBJ1-6, with no clear D. There are 12 residues in the CDR3. The ends were cut back, 6 bases at V and 13 bases at J, with 13 bases in the middle. Looked up from germline, CDR1 is MNHEY and CDR2 is SVGAGI. The CDR3 DNA follows: TGTGCCAGCAGAGACTCCACCGGGCCCCTCCACTTT. It specifies CASRDSTGPLHF.

A few counts support this clonotype. The chain employs TRBV6-2 or TRBV6-3 and TRBJ2-2; D gene ambiguous. The CDR3 loop spans 14 amino acids. The V end was cut by 5 bases, the J end by 4 bases, with 11 bases between. The V gene's germline CDR1 is MNHEY and CDR2 SVGEGT. CDR3 loop: CASSNGLGTGELFF. In DNA form, the CDR3 reads TGTGCCAGCAGTAACGGGTTAGGCACCGGGGAGCTGTTTTTT.

In this sample, this clonotype turned up a few times. The chain is built from TRBV29-1 and TRBJ2-1; D is uncertain. CDR1 SQVTM and CDR2 ANQGSEA come from the germline V gene. V shed 7 bases and J shed 5 bases, with 18 bases lying between them. CDR3 length: 14 residues. In DNA, the CDR3 is TGCAGCGCCTTCCGATCCCCGGGCCACAATGAGCAGTTCTTC. Its translation: CSAFRSPGHNEQFF.

V is TRBV5-1 and J is TRBJ1-2; TRBD1 matches 7 bases. There are 15 residues in the CDR3. Germline loops: CDR1 SGHRS, CDR2 YFSETQ. V lost 0 bases, J lost 2 bases, and 4 bases stayed unmatched. The CDR3 is CASSLGDRVNYGYTF. Written as DNA, the CDR3 is TGCGCCAGCAGCTTGGGAGACAGGGTGAACTATGGCTACACCTTC. Drawing the rest from reference TRBV5-1 and TRBJ1-2, the complete variable domain is KAGVTQTPRYLIKTRGQQVTLSCSPISGHRSVSWYQQTPGQGLQFLFEYFSETQRNKGNFPGRFSGRQFSNSRSEMNVSTLELGDSALYLCASSLGDRVNYGYTFGSGTRLTVV.

The V gene is TRBV9, the J gene TRBJ2-7; D is ambiguous. V was trimmed by 4 bases and J by 2 bases, leaving 13 bases between them. Germline V gene data show CDR1 as SGDLS and CDR2 as YYNGEE. CDR3 size: 14 residues. DNA of the CDR3: TGTGCCAGCAGCCGAGTGACTGGTACCTACGAGCAGTACTTC. Amino acid sequence: CASSRVTGTYEQYF.

This clonotype was seen more than once but under ten times. The chain links TRBV7-6 to TRBJ2-2, with D unresolved. Germline-derived CDR1 and CDR2 are SGHVS and FNYEAQ. Trimming removed 0 bases from V and 7 bases from J, with 6 bases in between. The CDR3 sequence is 13 residues long. The DNA of the CDR3 is TGTGCCAGCAGCTTAGCAGGGTTCGGGGAGCTGTTTTTT. It codes for CASSLAGFGELFF.

The V call is TRBV10-3, the J call TRBJ1-1; the match to TRBD1 covers 8 bases. J gave up 0 bases and V 6 bases, and 6 bases lay outside the gene matches. CDR1 is ENHRY, CDR2 SYGVKD, per germline. The CDR3 loop spans 15 amino acids. The CDR3 protein is CAIRGQGALNTEAFF. For the CDR3, the DNA is TGTGCCATCAGGGGCCAGGGGGCTTTGAACACTGAAGCTTTCTTT.

This chain links TRBV12-3 or TRBV12-4 with TRBJ1-1; tentatively, D is TRBD1 (6 bases). V dropped 7 bases and J dropped 0 bases, with 9 bases sitting between them. This CDR3 is 13 amino acids long. CDR3 sequence (DNA): TGTGCCAGCACAAAGGGGGTGAACACTGAAGCTTTCTTT. Its translation is CASTKGVNTEAFF.

The V call is TRBV9, the J call TRBJ1-2; D is perhaps TRBD1 (5 bases). This CDR3 has 14 amino acids. Germline assignment: CDR1 SGDLS and CDR2 YYNGEE. V lost 6 bases, J lost 1 base, and 13 bases lay in between. The chain's CDR3 is CASTSGIVNYGYTF. The CDR3 DNA sequence: TGTGCCAGCACCTCAGGGATCGTTAACTATGGCTACACCTTC.